What follows describes a single TCR beta chain. A much larger clone differs by one base, so this may be a read error. RNA was extracted from bulk tissue without any cell sorting. The data are from a study of tumor and adjacent non-tumor tissue in lung cancer. The V end was cut by 7 bases, the J end by 2 bases, with 18 bases between. The CDR3 has 15 residues. Germline V gives CDR1 SEHNR, CDR2 FQNEAQ (reference sequence). A modified ARM-PCR protocol with three rounds of nested PCR amplified TCRbeta. TCRdb reprocessed the multiplex PCR reads with MiXCR, giving one entry per CDR3 protein. There are 65,000 to 80,000 distinct CDR3 sequences in the sample; roughly 73% occur only once, and roughly 28% lies in the top ten.

This receptor was taken from a man aged 55-75 years with non-small cell lung cancer. Input material: lung tumor tissue. This chain joins TRBV7-9 and TRBJ2-7; D may be TRBD2 (6 bases). The chain's CDR3 is CASNFAGGATYEQYF. In DNA, the CDR3 is TGTGCCAGCAACTTTGCGGGCGGGGCGACCTACGAGCAGTACTTC.